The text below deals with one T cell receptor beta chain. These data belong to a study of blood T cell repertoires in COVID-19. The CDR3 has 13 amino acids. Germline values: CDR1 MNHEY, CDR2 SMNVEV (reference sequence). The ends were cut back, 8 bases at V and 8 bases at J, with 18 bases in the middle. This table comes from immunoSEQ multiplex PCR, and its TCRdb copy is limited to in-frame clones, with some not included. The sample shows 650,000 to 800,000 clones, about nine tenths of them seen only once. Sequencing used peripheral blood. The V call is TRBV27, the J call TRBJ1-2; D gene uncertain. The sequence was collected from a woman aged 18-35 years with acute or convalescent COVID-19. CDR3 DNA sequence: TGTGCCAGCCGTCCCTCCGGCCCCGGGGGCTACACCTTC. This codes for CASRPSGPGGYTF.